This T cell receptor (beta chain) was identified during a study of blood T cell repertoires in COVID-19. The overall study: Acute and convalescent COVID-19 samples came from the United States, Italy and Spain.

Some clones are missing from TCRdb's copy, which holds only in-frame ones; the method was immunoSEQ multiplex PCR. The sample carries over 100,000 clones, 86% recorded once. Germline-derived CDR1 and CDR2 are KGHSH and LQKENI. The V segment lost 4 bases and the J segment 3 bases; nucleotides outside the gene matches: 3. This CDR3 is 15 amino acids long. Sequenced sample: peripheral blood. The chain combines TRBV18 with TRBJ2-1; 10 bases match TRBD2. The TCR sequence derives from a man in his forties or fifties with acute or convalescent COVID-19. DNA for the CDR3: TGTGCCAGCTCACTAGCGGGGGGCCTCTACAATGAGCAGTTCTTC. Protein: CASSLAGGLYNEQFF.